This T cell receptor beta chain emerged from a study of cytomegalovirus exposure and HLA in healthy donors. On the study more broadly: Earlier findings included over 90 million unique TCR beta sequences obtained from approximately 170 million T cells.

Broader study findings: By a later analysis, the bulk of CMV-associated TCR beta chains appeared HLA-restricted.

V dropped 4 bases and J dropped 5 bases, with 14 bases sitting between them. Looked up from germline, CDR1 is LNHDA and CDR2 is SQIVND (reference sequence). The CDR3 has 14 residues. Concerning this clone: Antigen unknown.

In the PCR, 60 Vbeta and 13 Jbeta primers were used. TCRdb's copy holds only in-frame clones and misses some; the assay was immunoSEQ multiplex PCR. The sample has approximately 240,000 clones, 75% to 85% seen once. Source material: PBMCs. The chain combines TRBV19 with TRBJ1-2, with D possibly being TRBD1 (5 bases). The sequence derives from a woman aged 55 to 70 in good health and CMV-seropositive. The CDR3 loop reads CASSKGDGIYGYTF. The CDR3 bases are TGTGCCAGTAGTAAAGGGGATGGTATTTATGGCTACACCTTC.